This passage covers 25 T cell receptor beta chains from one sample sequenced in a study of cytomegalovirus exposure and HLA in healthy donors. A multiplex PCR was run with 60 Vbeta primers and 13 Jbeta primers. Repertoires were generated with immunoSEQ multiplex PCR, while TCRdb's copy carries only in-frame clones and drops some. The table records approximately 150,000 clones, over 60% of them present only once. Input material: PBMCs. The receptors were gathered from a woman in her twenties or thirties in good health and CMV-seronegative.

This chain joins TRBV7-2 and TRBJ1-6; perhaps TRBD1 as D (5 bases). V lost 5 bases, J lost 5 bases, and 10 bases lay in between. This CDR3 has 14 amino acids. From germline, CDR1 is SGHTA and CDR2 FQGNSA. Here the CDR3 DNA reads TGTGCCAGCAGCCACGACAGTCATAATTCACCCCTCCACTTT. It translates to CASSHDSHNSPLHF.

In this sample, this clone turned up once. The chain is built from TRBV6-1 and TRBJ2-2, with 7 bases matching TRBD2. This CDR3 spans 14 amino acids. V dropped 2 bases and J dropped 5; count of bases not matched to a gene: 2. Germline V gene data show CDR1 as MNHNS and CDR2 as SASEGT. Here the CDR3 DNA reads TGTGCCAGCAGTGAAATGCGGGGGACCGGGGAGCTGTTTTTT. This translates into CASSEMRGTGELFF.

This chain's CDR3 is CASSLPGLLNTGELFF. CDR3 in DNA: TGTGCCAGCAGTTTGCCGGGACTTTTAAACACCGGGGAGCTGTTTTTT. The chain employs TRBV28 and TRBJ2-2; D may be TRBD2 (6 bases). The V gene's germline CDR1 is MDHEN and CDR2 SYDVKM. The CDR3 length is 16 residues. With 3 bases removed from V and 2 bases from J, the gap between germline ends came to 13 bases.

Points on this clone: The sample has other DNA sequences that encode this CDR3 too. This sequence joins TRBV5-1 and TRBJ1-3; TRBD1 matches at 9 bases. Germline V gene sequence: CDR1 SGHRS, CDR2 YFSETQ. With V trimmed by 5 bases and J by 4 bases, 7 bases remained unmatched. This CDR3 has 15 residues. Here the CDR3 DNA reads TGCGCCAGCAGTTCGGGACAGGGAGGAGGAAACACCATATATTTT. Its translation is CASSSGQGGGNTIYF.

The V and J genes are TRBV19 and TRBJ2-5; TRBD1 is a possible D gene (6 bases). This CDR3 comprises 14 residues. V gave up 1 base and J gave up 5 bases, with 11 bases separating them. In germline, CDR1 is LNHDA, CDR2 SQIVND (reference sequence). As DNA, the CDR3 is TGTGCCAGTAGTATAGTGCCGAGGGGGGAGACCCAGTACTTC. It codes for CASSIVPRGETQYF.

This chain joins TRBV7-9 and TRBJ2-3; tentatively, D is TRBD2 (6 bases). The germline gives CDR1 SEHNR, CDR2 FQNEAQ (reference sequence). The CDR3 is 13 residues long. Trimming shortened V by 2 bases and J by 6 bases, and 9 bases separated the two germline ends. The CDR3 nucleotides are TGTGCCAGCAGCTTAACGGGGGAGGATACGCAGTATTTT. It encodes CASSLTGEDTQYF.

This chain uses TRBV28 with TRBJ1-2; no firm D call. The CDR3 is 11 amino acids. V dropped 5 bases and J dropped 2 bases, with 3 bases sitting between them. CDR1 is MDHEN, CDR2 SYDVKM, per germline. The CDR3 loop is CASSPNYGYTF. The CDR3 bases are TGTGCCAGCAGTCCAAACTATGGCTACACCTTC.

V gene TRBV4-2 combines with J gene TRBJ2-5; a possible D gene is TRBD2 (7 bases). V lost 1 base and J lost 5, with 14 bases in between. The germline V gene encodes CDR1 LGHNA and CDR2 YNFKEQ. CDR3 length: 15 amino acids. This chain's CDR3 is CASSQVGGAGETQYF. Here the CDR3 DNA reads TGTGCCAGCAGCCAAGTGGGGGGGGCAGGGGAGACCCAGTACTTC.

This clone was observed a few times. The chain couples TRBV28 to TRBJ1-5, with 9 bases fitting TRBD1. This CDR3 is built from 15 residues. V lost 5 bases to trimming and J lost 2 bases; unmatched junction nucleotides: 4. The germline gives CDR1 MDHEN, CDR2 SYDVKM. The CDR3 reads CASSRRTGGNQPQHF. CDR3 nucleotides: TGTGCCAGCAGTAGGAGGACAGGGGGCAATCAGCCCCAGCATTTT.

The rearrangement uses TRBV28 and TRBJ2-5; 10 nucleotides agree with TRBD2. There are 16 residues in the CDR3. Trimming cost V 1 base and J 1 base; bases outside gene matches: 3. Germline V gene lookup returns CDR1 MDHEN and CDR2 SYDVKM. CDR3 amino acids: CASSLLRTSGQETQYF. DNA of the CDR3: TGTGCCAGCAGTTTATTACGGACTAGCGGCCAAGAGACCCAGTACTTC.

In the case of this clone: Other DNA sequences in the same sample also yield this CDR3. V is TRBV7-9 and J is TRBJ1-1; D gene unclear. V was cut by 1 base and J by 0 bases, with 3 bases left in between. This CDR3 is 13 amino acids long. The germline gives CDR1 SEHNR, CDR2 FQNEAQ (reference sequence). Written as DNA, the CDR3 is TGTGCCAGCAGCTTAGATATGAACACTGAAGCTTTCTTT. Translation: CASSLDMNTEAFF.

This clone has a handful of counts. The J gene is TRBJ2-2, the V gene TRBV28, with 8 positions matching TRBD1. V was pared by 4 bases and J by 6 bases, with 7 bases of the junction left unmatched. CDR3 length: 15 residues. The germline V gene encodes CDR1 MDHEN and CDR2 SYDVKM. CDR3 protein: CASSSTGVFSGELFF. The CDR3 nucleotides are TGTGCCAGCAGTTCGACAGGGGTGTTTTCCGGGGAGCTGTTTTTT.

This clone was observed a single time. The genes are TRBV4-3 and TRBJ2-1; 13 nucleotides agree with TRBD2. CDR3 length equals 19 residues. The germline CDR1 and CDR2 sequences are LGHNA and YSLEER. The V gene end was trimmed by 2 bases and the J gene end by 1 base; junction bases not matched to a gene: 8. The CDR3 reads CASSQWTSGGYPSYNEQFF. The DNA of the CDR3 is TGCGCCAGCAGCCAATGGACTAGCGGGGGTTACCCGTCCTACAATGAGCAGTTCTTC.

The CDR3 coding sequence is TGCGCCAGCAGCCCGACCTCCCCAGCGGGAGGTTACAATGAGCAGTTCTTC. It specifies CASSPTSPAGGYNEQFF. This chain links TRBV4-3 with TRBJ2-1; 9 bases line up with TRBD2. Trimming removed 4 bases from V and 4 bases from J; junction bases left unmatched: 11. The CDR3 length is 17 residues. The germline gives CDR1 LGHNA, CDR2 YSLEER.

This clone has just one count. The chain recombines TRBV28 with TRBJ2-7; D perhaps matches TRBD2 (6 bases). The CDR3 sequence is 15 residues long. Trimming stripped 3 bases from V and 7 bases from J, with 19 bases between. From germline, CDR1 is MDHEN and CDR2 SYDVKM. The CDR3 region has the DNA TGTGCCAGCAGTTTCCCGGACCCCGCGGGGAGTGAGCAGTACTTC. Amino acids: CASSFPDPAGSEQYF.

This chain joins TRBV29-1 and TRBJ1-2, with D possibly TRBD1 on 5 matching bases. CDR1 and CDR2 (germline): SQVTM, ANQGSEA. The V gene lost 6 bases and the J gene lost 4 bases, with 18 bases spanning the gap. The length of the CDR3 is 14 residues. In DNA form, the CDR3 reads TGCAGCGTGGCGCGGGAAGGGGCGGCCTATGGCTACACCTTC. This encodes CSVAREGAAYGYTF.

The V gene is TRBV19, the J gene TRBJ2-2; unclear D gene. The CDR3 totals 16 residues. V was shortened by 1 base and J by 0 bases, with 9 bases between the two germline ends. Germline V gives CDR1 LNHDA, CDR2 SQIVND (reference sequence). The CDR3 nucleotides are TGTGCCAGTAGTATAGTTGAGTACCCGAACACCGGGGAGCTGTTTTTT. Residues: CASSIVEYPNTGELFF.

The rearrangement joins TRBV30 to TRBJ1-2; TRBD1 might be the D (5 bases). Trimming shortened V by 1 base and J by 8 bases, and 14 bases separated the two germline ends. Germline values: CDR1 GTSNPN, CDR2 SVGIG (reference sequence). This CDR3 comprises 13 residues. The DNA of the CDR3 is TGTGCCTGGAGTGGGGGGACTGGTGGAGGCTACACCTTC. Encoded protein: CAWSGGTGGGYTF.

This clone was recorded once. The J gene is TRBJ2-7, the V gene TRBV9, with a weak D call TRBD2 (6 bases). Trimming shortened V by 4 bases and J by 0 bases, and 14 bases separated the two germline ends. The CDR3 has 15 residues. The V gene's germline CDR1 is SGDLS and CDR2 YYNGEE. The CDR3 coding sequence is TGTGCCAGCAGCCCCGGCGGGACTTTCTCCTACGAGCAGTACTTC. Translation: CASSPGGTFSYEQYF.

About this clone: Compared with germline, one end of the junction differs, possibly owing to a read error. The chain carries TRBV7-9 and TRBJ2-1; weak D call: TRBD1 (6 bases). This CDR3 has 16 amino acids. In germline, CDR1 is SEHNR, CDR2 FQNEAQ (reference sequence). The CDR3 region is CSSSERDTLKDGEQFF. In DNA, the CDR3 is TGTTCCAGCAGCGAACGGGACACCCTTAAAGATGGTGAGCAGTTCTTC.

The V call is TRBV5-6, the J call TRBJ1-5; the D gene is possibly TRBD1 (5 bases). Germline V gene data show CDR1 as SGHDT and CDR2 as YYEEEE. V gave up 0 bases and J gave up 3 bases, with 10 bases separating them. CDR3 length: 15 amino acids. This CDR3 reads CASSLGGDVNQPQHF. In nucleotides, the CDR3 is TGTGCCAGCAGCTTGGGGGGGGATGTCAATCAGCCCCAGCATTTT.

This clone turned up a few times. This chain joins TRBV29-1 and TRBJ2-3; 11 nucleotides match TRBD2. V lost 6 bases, J lost 6 bases, and 14 bases stayed unmatched. There are 16 residues in the CDR3. Germline V gene data show CDR1 as SQVTM and CDR2 as ANQGSEA. CDR3 in amino acids: CSVGLPSGGPSDTQYF. For the CDR3, the DNA is TGCAGCGTGGGGCTCCCTAGCGGGGGGCCCTCGGATACGCAGTATTTT.

In the case of this clone: Distinct nucleotide sequences in the sample also encode this CDR3. The gene calls are TRBV30 and TRBJ2-5; 7 bases fit TRBD1. Germline V gives CDR1 GTSNPN, CDR2 SVGIG (reference sequence). V shed 1 base, J shed 7 bases, and the junction held 6 bases outside the gene matches. This CDR3 is built from 13 residues. This chain's CDR3 is CAWSGTGLGTQYF. DNA for the CDR3: TGTGCCTGGAGTGGGACAGGCCTGGGGACCCAGTACTTC.

The chain carries TRBV6-1 and TRBJ1-1, with a tentative D call TRBD1 (6 bases). The CDR3 totals 14 residues. Looked up from germline, CDR1 is MNHNS and CDR2 is SASEGT. Trimming shortened V by 6 bases and J by 6 bases, and 17 bases separated the two germline ends. This chain's CDR3 is CASSQEPKGAEAFF. In DNA, the CDR3 is TGTGCCAGCAGCCAAGAGCCGAAGGGGGCTGAAGCTTTCTTT.

The J gene is TRBJ1-5, the V gene TRBV12-5; 10 bases align to TRBD1. The CDR3 is 16 residues long. Germline CDR1 reads LGHNT; CDR2 reads FRNRAP. V shed 6 bases and J 2 bases; nucleotides not matched to a gene: 7. The CDR3 DNA follows: TGTGCTAGTGGAGATACCGGGACAGGGGGCAATCAGCCCCAGCATTTT. Translating gives CASGDTGTGGNQPQHF.